This T cell receptor (beta chain) was identified during a study of T cell responses to AZD1222 COVID-19 vaccine. Whole-study findings and limits: A mostly white British donor set with more females was recruited, and clonal diversity was possibly underestimated. Elevations in Spike-specific TCR breadth and depth followed administration of two AZD1222 doses.

On this clone itself: The antigen is not known.

Germline trimming cut 3 bases from V and 0 bases from J; bases unmatched to any gene: 1. Germline loops: CDR1 MRHNA, CDR2 SNTAGT. The CDR3 loop spans 15 amino acids. TCRdb's table, derived via immunoSEQ multiplex PCR, lists solely in-frame clones and lacks some. The sample has 100,000 to 110,000 clones; 88% are singletons. The chain is built from TRBV6-4 and TRBJ2-3; 9 bases match TRBD1. The clonotype originates from an adult in good health. Material: peripheral blood, obtained on day 0 of AZD1222 vaccination. In DNA, the CDR3 is TGTGCCAGCAGTGAAGGGACAGGGAGCACAGATACGCAGTATTTT. Its translation is CASSEGTGSTDTQYF.